The clone carrying this T cell receptor beta chain was seen many times. Per germline, CDR1 SGHTA and CDR2 FQGNSA. CDR3 length: 16 residues. Trimming removed 8 bases from V and 0 bases from J, with 16 bases in between. RNA transcripts served as the template for amplifying TCR beta CDR3 regions. Initially, a first-round RT-PCR of the TCR CDR3 employed the HTBI primer set. TCRdb itself ran the multiplex PCR reads through MiXCR, one entry per CDR3 protein. The sample has 550,000 to 700,000 distinct CDR3 sequences, 35% to 55% seen once. The data derive from a study of T cells in Graves' hyperthyroidism and ophthalmopathy.

This sequence was found in an adult woman with Graves' disease, either hyperthyroidism or ophthalmopathy (not recorded which). Sequenced sample: peripheral blood or thyroid tissue (not recorded which). This chain connects TRBV7-2 to TRBJ1-4; D gene unclear. In DNA form, the CDR3 reads TGTGCCAGCGGGCTTCGATGGAAAGCAACTAATGAAAAACTGTTTTTT. Amino acids: CASGLRWKATNEKLFF.